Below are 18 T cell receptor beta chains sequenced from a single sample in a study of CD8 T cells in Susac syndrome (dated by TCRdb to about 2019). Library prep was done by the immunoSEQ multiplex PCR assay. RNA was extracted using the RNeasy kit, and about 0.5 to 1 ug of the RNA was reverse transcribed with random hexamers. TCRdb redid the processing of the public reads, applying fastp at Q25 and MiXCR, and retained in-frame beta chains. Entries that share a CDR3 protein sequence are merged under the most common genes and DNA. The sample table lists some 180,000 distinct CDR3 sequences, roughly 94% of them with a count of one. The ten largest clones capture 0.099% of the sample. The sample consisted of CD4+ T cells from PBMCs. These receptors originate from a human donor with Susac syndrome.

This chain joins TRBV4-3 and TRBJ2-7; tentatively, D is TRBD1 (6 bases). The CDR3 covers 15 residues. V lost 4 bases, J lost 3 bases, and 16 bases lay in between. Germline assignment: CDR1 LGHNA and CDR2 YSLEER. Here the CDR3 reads CASSLQGGIGYEQYF. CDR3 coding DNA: TGCGCCAGCAGCCTTCAAGGGGGAATTGGCTACGAGCAGTACTTC.

CDR3 in amino acids: CSAQRQAYEQYF. DNA for the CDR3: TGCAGTGCCCAGCGGCAGGCCTACGAGCAGTACTTC. The chain has TRBV20-1 and TRBJ2-7; TRBD2 might be the D (5 bases). Trimming shortened V by 6 bases and J by 2 bases, and 11 bases separated the two germline ends. The CDR3 is made up of 12 amino acids. Germline V gives CDR1 DFQATT, CDR2 SNEGSKA (reference sequence).

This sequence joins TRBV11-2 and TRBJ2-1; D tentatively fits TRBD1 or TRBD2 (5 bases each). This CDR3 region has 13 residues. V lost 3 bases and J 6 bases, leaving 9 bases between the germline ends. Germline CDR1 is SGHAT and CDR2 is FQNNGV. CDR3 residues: CASSLGPINEQFF. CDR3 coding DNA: TGTGCCAGCAGCTTGGGACCGATCAATGAGCAGTTCTTC. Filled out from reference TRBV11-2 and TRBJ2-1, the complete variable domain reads EAGVAQSPRYKIIEKRQSVAFWCNPISGHATLYWYQQILGQGPKLLIQFQNNGVVDDSQLPKDRFSAERLKGVDSTLKIQPAKLEDSAVYLCASSLGPINEQFFGPGTRLTVL.

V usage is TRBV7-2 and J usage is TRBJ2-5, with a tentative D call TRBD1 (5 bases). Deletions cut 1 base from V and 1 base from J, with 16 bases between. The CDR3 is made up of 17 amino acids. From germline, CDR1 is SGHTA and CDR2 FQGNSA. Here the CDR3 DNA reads TGTGCCAGCAGCTTAGACCGCTACAGGAGACTCCAAGAGACCCAGTACTTC. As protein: CASSLDRYRRLQETQYF.

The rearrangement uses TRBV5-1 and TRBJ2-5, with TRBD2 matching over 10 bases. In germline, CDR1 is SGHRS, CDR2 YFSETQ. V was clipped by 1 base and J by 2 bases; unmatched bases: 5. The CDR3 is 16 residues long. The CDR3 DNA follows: TGCGCCAGCAGCTTGAGTTCTAGCGGGGGACAAGAGACCCAGTACTTC. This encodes CASSLSSSGGQETQYF.

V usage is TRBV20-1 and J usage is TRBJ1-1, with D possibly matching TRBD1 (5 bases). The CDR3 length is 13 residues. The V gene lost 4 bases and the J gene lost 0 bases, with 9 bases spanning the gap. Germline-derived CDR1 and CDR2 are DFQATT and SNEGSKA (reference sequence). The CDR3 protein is CSATRDLNTEAFF. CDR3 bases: TGCAGTGCTACCAGGGACCTGAACACTGAAGCTTTCTTT.

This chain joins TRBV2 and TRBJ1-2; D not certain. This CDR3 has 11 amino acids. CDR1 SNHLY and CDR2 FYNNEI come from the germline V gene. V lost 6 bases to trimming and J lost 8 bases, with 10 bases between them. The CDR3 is CASRLSGGYTF. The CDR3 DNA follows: TGTGCCAGCAGGTTGAGTGGAGGCTACACCTTC. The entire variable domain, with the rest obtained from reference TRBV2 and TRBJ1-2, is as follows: EPEVTQTPSHQVTQMGQEVILRCVPISNHLYFYWYRQILGQKVEFLVSFYNNEISEKSEIFDDQFSVERPDGSNFTLKIRSTKLEDSAMYFCASRLSGGYTFGSGTRLTVV.

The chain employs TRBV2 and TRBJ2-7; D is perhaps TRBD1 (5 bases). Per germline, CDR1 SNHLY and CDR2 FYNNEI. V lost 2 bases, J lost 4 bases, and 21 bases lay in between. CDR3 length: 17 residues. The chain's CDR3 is CASSENLDSRSIYEQYF. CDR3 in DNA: TGTGCCAGCAGTGAAAACCTTGACAGCCGGTCCATATACGAGCAGTACTTC. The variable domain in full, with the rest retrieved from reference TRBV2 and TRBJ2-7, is EPEVTQTPSHQVTQMGQEVILRCVPISNHLYFYWYRQILGQKVEFLVSFYNNEISEKSEIFDDQFSVERPDGSNFTLKIRSTKLEDSAMYFCASSENLDSRSIYEQYFGPGTRLTVT.

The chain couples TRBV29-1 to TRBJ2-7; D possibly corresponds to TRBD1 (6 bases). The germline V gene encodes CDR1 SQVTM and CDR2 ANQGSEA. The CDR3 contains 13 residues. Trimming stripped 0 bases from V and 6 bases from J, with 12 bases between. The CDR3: CSVEDATGGEQYF. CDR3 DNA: TGCAGCGTTGAAGATGCGACAGGTGGCGAGCAGTACTTC.

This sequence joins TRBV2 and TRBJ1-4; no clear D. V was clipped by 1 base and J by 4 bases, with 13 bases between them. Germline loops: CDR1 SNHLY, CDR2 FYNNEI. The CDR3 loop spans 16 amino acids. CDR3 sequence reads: CASSEDLRVGNEKLFF. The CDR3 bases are TGTGCCAGCAGTGAAGATCTGAGGGTTGGTAATGAAAAACTGTTTTTT.

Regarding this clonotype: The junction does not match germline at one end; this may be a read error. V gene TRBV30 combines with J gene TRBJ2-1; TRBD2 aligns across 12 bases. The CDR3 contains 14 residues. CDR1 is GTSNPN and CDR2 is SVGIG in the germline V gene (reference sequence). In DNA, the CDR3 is TGTGCCGGGAGGACTAGCGGGACTCTGTTTGAGCAGTTCTTC. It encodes CAGRTSGTLFEQFF. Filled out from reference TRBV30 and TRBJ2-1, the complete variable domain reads SQTIHQWPATLVQPVGSPLSLECTVEGTSNPNLYWYRQAAGRGLQLLFYSVGIGQISSEVPQNLSASRPQDRQFILSSKKLLLSDSGFYLCAGRTSGTLFEQFFGPGTRLTVL.

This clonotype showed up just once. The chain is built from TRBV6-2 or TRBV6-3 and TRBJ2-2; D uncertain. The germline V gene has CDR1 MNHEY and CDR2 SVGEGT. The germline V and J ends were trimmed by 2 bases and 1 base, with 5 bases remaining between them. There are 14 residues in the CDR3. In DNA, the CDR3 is TGTGCCAGCAGTTACCGCAAGAACACCGGGGAGCTGTTTTTT. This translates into CASSYRKNTGELFF.

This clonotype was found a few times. The CDR3 DNA sequence: TGTGCCTGGAGTGTCGGGCAGGCGAACACTGAAGCTTTCTTT. It codes for CAWSVGQANTEAFF. The V gene is TRBV30, the J gene TRBJ1-1; D remains ambiguous. From germline, CDR1 is GTSNPN and CDR2 SVGIG (reference sequence). The CDR3 has 14 amino acids. Trimming stripped 0 bases from V and 1 base from J, with 9 bases between.

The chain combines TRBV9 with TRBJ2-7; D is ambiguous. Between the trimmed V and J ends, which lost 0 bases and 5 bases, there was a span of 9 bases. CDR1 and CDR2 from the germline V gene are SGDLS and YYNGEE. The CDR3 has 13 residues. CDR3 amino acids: CASSVESGHEQYF. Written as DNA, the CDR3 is TGTGCCAGCAGCGTAGAATCCGGCCACGAGCAGTACTTC.

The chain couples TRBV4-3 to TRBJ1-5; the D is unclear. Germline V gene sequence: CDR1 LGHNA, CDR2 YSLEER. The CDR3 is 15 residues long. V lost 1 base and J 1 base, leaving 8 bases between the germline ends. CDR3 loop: CASSQGAASNQPQHF. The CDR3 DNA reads TGCGCCAGCAGCCAAGGGGCGGCGAGCAATCAGCCCCAGCATTTT.

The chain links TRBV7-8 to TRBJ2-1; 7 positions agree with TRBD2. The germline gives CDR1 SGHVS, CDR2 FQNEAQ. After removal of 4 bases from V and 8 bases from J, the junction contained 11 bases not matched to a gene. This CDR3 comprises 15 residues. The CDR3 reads CASSSPAGTVDEQFF. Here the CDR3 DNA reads TGTGCCAGCAGCTCACCAGCGGGAACGGTTGATGAGCAGTTCTTC.

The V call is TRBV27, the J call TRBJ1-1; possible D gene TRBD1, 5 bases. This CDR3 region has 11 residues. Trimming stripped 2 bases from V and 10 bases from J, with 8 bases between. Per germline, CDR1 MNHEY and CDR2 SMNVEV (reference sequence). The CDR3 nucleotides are TGTGCCAGCAGTTTACTGGGACGAGCTTTCTTT. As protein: CASSLLGRAFF.

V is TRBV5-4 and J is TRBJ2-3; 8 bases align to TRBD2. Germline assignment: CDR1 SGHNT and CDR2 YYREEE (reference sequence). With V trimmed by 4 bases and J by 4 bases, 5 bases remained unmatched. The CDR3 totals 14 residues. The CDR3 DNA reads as TGTGCCAGCAGCGAGGGGACTAGGTCAGATACGCAGTATTTT. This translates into CASSEGTRSDTQYF.